These 18 T cell receptor beta chains share one sample of origin, sequenced in a study of cytomegalovirus exposure and HLA in healthy donors (dated by TCRdb to the late 2010s). The library was built by means of the immunoSEQ multiplex PCR assay. For the multiplex PCR, a mixture combining 60 forward primers for TCR Vbeta segments and 13 reverse primers for TCR Jbeta segments was used. This immuneACCESS table, as held by TCRdb, lists in-frame sequences with V and J called but not all clones. Of the missing ones, under half trace to an unresolved V gene in checked studies; the others have no known cause. The sample profile shows 150,000 to 200,000 clones; around 80% of them were found once. Jointly, the top ten make up around 7% of the sample. Sequencing was carried out using PBMCs. These receptors came from a woman aged 40-49 years in good health and CMV-seropositive.

The chain has TRBV11-1 and TRBJ2-4; 7 bases are shared with TRBD1. The V segment lost 5 bases and the J segment 4 bases; nucleotides outside the gene matches: 14. Germline-derived CDR1 and CDR2 are SGHAT and FQDESV (reference sequence). The CDR3 is made up of 17 amino acids. The DNA of the CDR3 is TGTGCCAGCAGCACACGAAAGAACCGGGACAGTAAAAACATTCAGTACTTC. Translation: CASSTRKNRDSKNIQYF.

V and J are TRBV6-6 and TRBJ1-1; D remains ambiguous. Trimming took 8 bases from V and 1 from J, leaving 8 bases between them. The CDR3 consists of 12 residues. Per germline, CDR1 MNHNY and CDR2 SVGAGI (reference sequence). The CDR3 nucleotides are TGTGCCAGCCTAGACCCGAACACTGAAGCTTTCTTT. It specifies CASLDPNTEAFF.

The chain is built from TRBV7-3 and TRBJ2-1; TRBD2 matches at 10 bases. V was pared by 6 bases and J by 5 bases, with 4 bases of the junction left unmatched. Germline CDR1 and CDR2: SGHTA and FQGTGA. The length of the CDR3 is 14 residues. CDR3 sequence (DNA): TGTGCCAGCAGACTAGCGGGGACAGACAATGAGCAGTTCTTC. Its translation is CASRLAGTDNEQFF.

This chain uses TRBV5-1 with TRBJ2-7; D may be TRBD1 (7 bases). V was clipped by 0 bases and J by 3 bases, with 16 bases between them. Germline values: CDR1 SGHRS, CDR2 YFSETQ. The CDR3 has 16 residues. The CDR3, as DNA: TGCGCCAGCAGCTTGGGGTCGGGGGCAGGGGGCTACGAGCAGTACTTC. Residues: CASSLGSGAGGYEQYF.

This clone appeared a single time. The genes are TRBV27 and TRBJ1-1; 9 bases are a match to TRBD1. V trimming: 3 bases; J trimming: 0 bases; junction bases outside the gene matches: 8. Germline CDR1 MNHEY, CDR2 SMNVEV (reference sequence). There are 17 residues in the CDR3. The CDR3 bases are TGTGCCAGCAGTTTGGGGACAGGGACCCCAATGAACACTGAAGCTTTCTTT. Its translation: CASSLGTGTPMNTEAFF.

The rearrangement joins TRBV5-1 to TRBJ1-6, with a weak D call TRBD1 (6 bases). V was clipped by 2 bases and J by 9 bases, with 15 bases between them. In germline, CDR1 is SGHRS, CDR2 YFSETQ. This CDR3 region has 15 residues. The CDR3 here is CASSFQGIGGSPLHF. Here the CDR3 DNA reads TGCGCCAGCAGCTTCCAGGGGATCGGCGGTTCACCCCTCCACTTT.

The J gene is TRBJ2-6, the V gene TRBV5-1, with D perhaps matching TRBD2 (5 bases). In germline, CDR1 is SGHRS, CDR2 YFSETQ. The CDR3 spans 20 residues. V dropped 4 bases and J dropped 0 bases, with 23 bases sitting between them. The DNA of the CDR3 is TGCGCCAGCAGCCTGTCGGGGTCGCCAGTAGCCGACTCTGGGGCCAACGTCCTGACTTTC. Its translation is CASSLSGSPVADSGANVLTF.

On this clone: A junction end diverges from the germline sequence, so it may reflect a read error. The chain has TRBV5-4 and TRBJ2-4, with a tentative D call TRBD2 (5 bases). The CDR3 runs 13 residues. The germline V gene encodes CDR1 SGHNT and CDR2 YYREEE (reference sequence). The CDR3 loop is CASSPREENSQYF. CDR3 DNA sequence: TGTGCCAGCAGCCCCCGGGAAGAAAACAGTCAGTACTTC.

This chain links TRBV5-1 with TRBJ2-6, with no clear D. Germline lookup yields CDR1 SGHRS and CDR2 YFSETQ. The ends were cut back, 1 base at V and 1 base at J, with 3 bases in the middle. This CDR3 contains 14 residues. CDR3 amino acids: CASSLSSGANVLTF. CDR3 sequence (DNA): TGCGCCAGCAGCTTGTCGTCTGGGGCCAACGTCCTGACTTTC.

V gene TRBV2 combines with J gene TRBJ2-1, with TRBD2 matching 13 bases. Germline V gene data show CDR1 as SNHLY and CDR2 as FYNNEI. The CDR3 has 15 amino acids. V shed 4 bases, J shed 5 bases, and the junction held 2 bases outside the gene matches. CDR3 region: CASSVGTSGDNEQFF. The CDR3 region has the DNA TGTGCCAGCAGTGTTGGGACTAGCGGGGACAATGAGCAGTTCTTC.

This chain connects TRBV10-2 to TRBJ2-7; TRBD2 aligns across 10 bases. The ends lost 0 bases at V and 7 bases at J; junction bases unmatched: 6. This CDR3 has 15 residues. CDR1 is WSHSY and CDR2 is SAAADI in the germline V gene. The CDR3 protein is CASSESRAGGPEQYF. The CDR3 DNA sequence: TGCGCCAGCAGTGAGTCCCGAGCGGGGGGGCCTGAGCAGTACTTC.

The chain couples TRBV5-4 to TRBJ2-3, with 9 bases matching TRBD1. In germline, CDR1 is SGHNT, CDR2 YYREEE (reference sequence). V was pared by 4 bases and J by 4 bases, with 7 bases of the junction left unmatched. This CDR3 contains 15 residues. DNA of the CDR3: TGTGCCAGCAGCCGGACACAGGGGGCATCAGATACGCAGTATTTT. Translation gives CASSRTQGASDTQYF.

This clone has more than one count but fewer than ten. This sequence joins TRBV7-8 and TRBJ2-3, with D uncertain. This CDR3 region has 14 residues. Trimming removed 5 bases at V and 12 bases at J, with 21 bases between. The V gene's germline CDR1 is SGHVS and CDR2 FQNEAQ. The CDR3 spells CASSNRRPDPRQYF. CDR3 bases: TGTGCCAGCAGCAACCGCCGCCCCGATCCTAGACAGTATTTT.

The rearrangement uses TRBV29-1 and TRBJ2-7, with 7 bases identical to TRBD1. The trim removed 5 bases at V and 5 bases at J, leaving 6 bases unmatched. Germline lookup yields CDR1 SQVTM and CDR2 ANQGSEA. The CDR3 is 12 amino acids. CDR3 coding DNA: TGCAGCGTTATACAGGGGTCCCACGAGCAGTACTTC. Amino acid sequence: CSVIQGSHEQYF.

The CDR3 DNA reads as TGTGCCTGGGCACGGGGGGGCGACCCCTGGCCCTACAATGAGCAGTTCTTC. This encodes CAWARGGDPWPYNEQFF. The chain links TRBV30 to TRBJ2-1; TRBD2 aligns across 8 bases. CDR1 GTSNPN and CDR2 SVGIG come from the germline V gene (reference sequence). The CDR3 runs 17 residues. V was clipped by 5 bases and J by 2 bases; unmatched bases: 14.

CDR3 bases: TGTGCCAGCCGAACCGGGACAGGGATTTATGCTTTCTTT. This codes for CASRTGTGIYAFF. V usage is TRBV28 and J usage is TRBJ1-1; TRBD1 agrees at 9 bases. The CDR3 is made up of 13 amino acids. The ends lost 8 bases at V and 11 bases at J; junction bases unmatched: 12. CDR1 is MDHEN, CDR2 SYDVKM, per germline. The complete variable domain, with remaining parts taken from reference TRBV28 and TRBJ1-1, reads DVKVTQSSRYLVKRTGEKVFLECVQDMDHENMFWYRQDPGLGLRLIYFSYDVKMKEKGDIPEGYSVSREKKERFSLILESASTNQTSMYLCASRTGTGIYAFFGQGTRLTVV.

The V gene is TRBV19, the J gene TRBJ1-3; a weak D match, TRBD1 (6 bases). The V end lost 7 bases, the J end lost 2 bases, and 15 bases lay between the germline ends. Germline loops: CDR1 LNHDA, CDR2 SQIVND (reference sequence). The CDR3 covers 15 residues. CDR3 amino acids: CASTDDRRAGNTIYF. CDR3 sequence (DNA): TGTGCCAGTACCGATGACAGGCGGGCTGGAAACACCATATATTTT.

The chain couples TRBV9 to TRBJ1-2, with D possibly TRBD1 on 6 matching bases. Trimming pared 0 bases from V and 7 bases from J, leaving 10 bases between. This CDR3 has 13 residues. Germline V lookup: CDR1 SGDLS, CDR2 YYNGEE. The CDR3 region has the DNA TGTGCCAGCAGCGTAGTGGACAGAGGTGGCTACACCTTC. Translating it yields CASSVVDRGGYTF. The variable domain in full, completed from reference TRBV9 and TRBJ1-2, reads DSGVTQTPKHLITATGQRVTLRCSPRSGDLSVYWYQQSLDQGLQFLIQYYNGEERAKGNILERFSAQQFPDLHSELNLSSLELGDSALYFCASSVVDRGGYTFGSGTRLTVV.